A selection of T cell receptor beta chains follows, all from one sample in a study of T cells after yellow fever vaccination. Via MiXCR, TCRdb re-called the 5' RACE reads, giving one row per CDR3 protein. The sample has roughly 170,000 distinct CDR3 sequences, 7% to 10% seen once. The source was CD8+ T cells sorted from PBMCs, collected 45 days after the yellow fever booster vaccination. The receptor set was obtained from a man between 18 and 35 years old who received the YFV17D yellow fever vaccine. CDR3s include the opening cysteine and the closing phenylalanine or tryptophan. The D gene is left open where the match is weak. Clone size is shown for a subset of rows, as once, few, many or a class of expanded clone.

j_call v_call d_call clone_size cdr3_nt cdr3_aa
TRBJ2-2 TRBV12-5 . . TGTGCTAGTGGTTTGGCCCGGCGGGGTTTAGCGAACACCGGGGAGCTGTTTTTT CASGLARRGLANTGELFF
TRBJ2-1 TRBV5-4 TRBD2 . TGTGCCAGCAGCTTGGAAGGACTAGCGGGGGGCGGCTACAATGAGCAGTTCTTC CASSLEGLAGGGYNEQFF
TRBJ2-7 TRBV9 TRBD2 few TGTGCCAGCAGCTCTAGCGGGGGAAGCTCCTACGAGCAGTACTTC CASSSSGGSSYEQYF
TRBJ2-1 TRBV6-2/TRBV6-3 TRBD1 few TGTGCCAGCAGTTACGAGGGGACAGGTTTATACAATGAGCAGTTCTTC CASSYEGTGLYNEQFF
TRBJ2-5 TRBV12-3/TRBV12-4 . few TGTGCCAGCACGGCTACCGGGGCTACGGAGACCCAGTACTTC CASTATGATETQYF
TRBJ1-1 TRBV6-1 . . TGTGCCAGCAGTCCTACCAGGGGCTCGGGCACTGAAGCTTTCTTT CASSPTRGSGTEAFF
TRBJ2-3 TRBV11-2 TRBD2 many TGTGCCAGCAGCTTCCCCAAGGACGGGGGGGCAGATACGCAGTATTTT CASSFPKDGGADTQYF
TRBJ1-1 TRBV5-4 . many TGTGCCAGCAGCCCGAGGGGGGAGAACACTGAAGCTTTCTTT CASSPRGENTEAFF
TRBJ2-7 TRBV12-3/TRBV12-4 . few TGTGCCAGCAGCCGCTTGGGCGAGCAGTACTTC CASSRLGEQYF
TRBJ2-5 TRBV7-2 TRBD2 . TGTGCCAGCAGCACAGGGACTAGCGGGGGGGGTCAGGAGACCCAGTACTTC CASSTGTSGGGQETQYF
TRBJ2-7 TRBV19 TRBD1 . TGTGCCAGTAGTGCGTACCGGGACAGGGCCACTGAGCAGTACTTC CASSAYRDRATEQYF
TRBJ1-1 TRBV29-1 . few TGCAGCGTGTTCCTCGGGCATAACACTGAAGCTTTCTTT CSVFLGHNTEAFF
TRBJ2-1 TRBV9 . . TGTGCCAGCAGCGTAGTCGGTTACTCCTACAATGAGCAGTTCTTC CASSVVGYSYNEQFF
TRBJ1-1 TRBV6-1 . few TGTGCCAGCAGTGAAGTCGGGGAAGCTTTCTTT CASSEVGEAFF
TRBJ2-1 TRBV4-3 . many TGCGCCAGCAGCCAAGAGGAAGGCGGACATTACAATGAGCAGTTCTTC CASSQEEGGHYNEQFF
TRBJ1-1 TRBV5-5 . . TGTGCCAGCAGCCCGGATCAGGATGAAGCTTTCTTT CASSPDQDEAFF
TRBJ2-1 TRBV5-6 TRBD2 . TGTGCCAGCAGCAGAATCACCGGGACTAGTTCCAATGAGCAGTTCTTC CASSRITGTSSNEQFF